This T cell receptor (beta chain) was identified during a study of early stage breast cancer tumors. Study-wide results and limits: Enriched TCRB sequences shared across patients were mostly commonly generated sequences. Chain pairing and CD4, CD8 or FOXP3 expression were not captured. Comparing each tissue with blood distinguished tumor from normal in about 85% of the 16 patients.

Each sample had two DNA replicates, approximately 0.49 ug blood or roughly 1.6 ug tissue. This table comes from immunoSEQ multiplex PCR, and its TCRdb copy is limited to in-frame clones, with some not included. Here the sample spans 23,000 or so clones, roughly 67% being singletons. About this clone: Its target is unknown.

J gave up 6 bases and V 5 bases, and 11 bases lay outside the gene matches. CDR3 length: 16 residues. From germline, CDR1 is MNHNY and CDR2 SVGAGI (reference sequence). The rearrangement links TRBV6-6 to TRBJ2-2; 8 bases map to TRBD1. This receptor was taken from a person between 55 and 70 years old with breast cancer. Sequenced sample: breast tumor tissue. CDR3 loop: CASSTQGARGPGELFF. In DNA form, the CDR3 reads TGTGCCAGCAGTACTCAGGGGGCTCGGGGTCCCGGGGAGCTGTTTTTT.